This T cell receptor (beta chain) came from a study of Graves' ophthalmopathy and Graves' hyperthyroidism. Study-wide findings and caveats: Clonotypes were expanded in thyroid at above 0.001 frequency, and most also appeared in blood. The model reached approximately 67% sensitivity and roughly 72% specificity for predicting ophthalmopathy progression.

Amplification of TCR beta CDR3 regions used RNA transcripts. Second-round multiplex PCR came after first-round RT-PCR with HTBI primers. From the multiplex PCR reads, TCRdb called clonotypes with MiXCR, one entry per CDR3 protein. The repertoire holds a few hundred thousand distinct CDR3 sequences, with approximately 15% as singletons. Trimming took 5 bases from V and 6 from J; bases not matched to a gene: 16. The germline V gene has CDR1 KGHDR and CDR2 SFDVKD. The CDR3 extends over 19 amino acids. Stable hyperthyroidism denotes an absence of ophthalmopathy throughout 18 months of follow-up. The diagnosis was founded upon clinical symptoms, serum thyroxine, TRAb, thyroid ultrasound and orbital computed tomography. This clonotype has a handful of counts. Antigen unknown.

This sequence was found in a woman younger than 30 with stable Graves' hyperthyroidism. This chain links TRBV24-1 with TRBJ2-2; 11 nucleotides line up with TRBD1. The sequenced sample was peripheral blood. The CDR3, as DNA: TGTGCCACCAGTGCAAGCCGGACAGGGGGCGCGAGGGAACCCGGGGAGCTGTTTTTT. Translated: CATSASRTGGAREPGELFF.